This TCR beta chain originates from a study of blood T cell repertoires in COVID-19. Study-wide background: Sites across the United States, Italy and Spain contributed samples from acute and convalescent COVID-19. The analysed material was cDNA or gDNA that came from T cells, B-cell-depleted T cells, or PBMCs.

CDR3 length: 13 amino acids. Germline CDR1 MNHEY, CDR2 SVGAGI. The V gene lost 8 bases and the J gene lost 5 bases, with 13 bases spanning the gap. TCRdb keeps only in-frame clones here, not all; method: immunoSEQ multiplex PCR. The data show 95,000 to 120,000 clones, 80% to 90% seen once. The clonotype originates from a man aged 40-49 years with acute or convalescent COVID-19. Sequencing was done on a sample of peripheral blood. The chain is built from TRBV6-5 and TRBJ1-5; D gene unclear. In DNA form, the CDR3 reads TGTGCCAGCGAGGCAGGAGGGTATCAGCCCCAGCATTTT. As protein: CASEAGGYQPQHF.